This T cell receptor beta chain was captured in a study of OX40 agonist ivuxolimab in advanced cancers. A word on this clone: As yet, its antigen is unknown.

Sequenced by immunoSEQ multiplex PCR; TCRdb stores in-frame clones only, minus some. This sample has some 85,000 clones, with about 88% found just once. Findings of the study overall: At 0.1-3.0 mg/kg, partial responders had clonal expansion among the lowest observed.

The sequence was collected from an adult with an advanced solid tumor such as melanoma, head and neck, liver or kidney cancer. Here the sequenced sample was CD4+ or CD8+ T cells sorted from blood, taken in a trial of the OX40 agonist ivuxolimab.

The CDR3 DNA follows: TGTGCCAGCAGCCCGGGAGGACAGGGGAGAGGCACTGAAGCTTTCTTT. Its translation is CASSPGGQGRGTEAFF. The gene calls are TRBV5-6 and TRBJ1-1, with TRBD1 matching 9 bases. Unmatched junction bases numbered 11, after V lost 4 bases and J lost 4 bases. The CDR3 sequence is 16 residues long. Germline CDR1 and CDR2: SGHDT and YYEEEE. Full variable domain (remainder filled in from reference TRBV5-6 and TRBJ1-1): DAGVTQSPTHLIKTRGQQVTLRCSPKSGHDTVSWYQQALGQGPQFIFQYYEEEERQRGNFPDRFSGHQFPNYSSELNVNALLLGDSALYLCASSPGGQGRGTEAFFGQGTRLTVV.